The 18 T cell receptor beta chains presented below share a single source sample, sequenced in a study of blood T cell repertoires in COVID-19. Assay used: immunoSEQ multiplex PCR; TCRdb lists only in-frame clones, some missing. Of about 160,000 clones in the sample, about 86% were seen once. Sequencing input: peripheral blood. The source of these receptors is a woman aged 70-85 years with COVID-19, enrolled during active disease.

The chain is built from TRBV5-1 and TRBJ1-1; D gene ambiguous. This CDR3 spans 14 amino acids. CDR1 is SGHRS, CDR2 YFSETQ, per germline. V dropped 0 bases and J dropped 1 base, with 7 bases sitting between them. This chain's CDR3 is CASSLAPGNTEAFF. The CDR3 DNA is TGCGCCAGCAGCTTGGCCCCAGGGAACACTGAAGCTTTCTTT.

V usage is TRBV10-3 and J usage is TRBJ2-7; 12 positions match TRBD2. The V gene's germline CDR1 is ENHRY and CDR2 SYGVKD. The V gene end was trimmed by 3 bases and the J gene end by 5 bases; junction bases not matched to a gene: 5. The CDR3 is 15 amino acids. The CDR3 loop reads CAISDPTSGGDEQYF. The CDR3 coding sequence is TGTGCCATCAGTGATCCGACTAGCGGGGGAGACGAGCAGTACTTC.

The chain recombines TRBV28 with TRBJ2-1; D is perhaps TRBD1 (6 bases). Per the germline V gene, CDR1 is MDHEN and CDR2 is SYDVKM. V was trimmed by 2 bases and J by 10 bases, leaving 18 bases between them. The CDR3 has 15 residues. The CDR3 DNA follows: TGTGCCAGCAGTTTAGATATACCTGGGGGCAGGGAGCAGTTCTTC. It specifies CASSLDIPGGREQFF.

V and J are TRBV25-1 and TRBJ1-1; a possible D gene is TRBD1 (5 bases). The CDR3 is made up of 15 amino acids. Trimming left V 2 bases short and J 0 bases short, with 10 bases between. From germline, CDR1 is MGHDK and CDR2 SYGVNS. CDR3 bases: TGTGCCAGCAGTGAAACTGGACACCTGAACACTGAAGCTTTCTTT. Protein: CASSETGHLNTEAFF.

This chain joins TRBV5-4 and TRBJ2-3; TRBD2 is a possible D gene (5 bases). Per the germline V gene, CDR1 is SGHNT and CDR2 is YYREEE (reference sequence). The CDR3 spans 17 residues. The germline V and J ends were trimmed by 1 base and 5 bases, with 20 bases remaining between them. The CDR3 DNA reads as TGTGCCAGCAGCTTGCTGCTAGAGCTTGAGGGCGGAGATACGCAGTATTTT. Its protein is CASSLLLELEGGDTQYF.

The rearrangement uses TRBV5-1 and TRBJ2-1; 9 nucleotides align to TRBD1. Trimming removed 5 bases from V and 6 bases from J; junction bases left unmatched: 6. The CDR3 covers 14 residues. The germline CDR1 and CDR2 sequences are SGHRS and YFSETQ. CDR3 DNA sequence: TGCGCCAGCAGTCCGGGACAGGGTATCAATGAGCAGTTCTTC. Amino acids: CASSPGQGINEQFF.

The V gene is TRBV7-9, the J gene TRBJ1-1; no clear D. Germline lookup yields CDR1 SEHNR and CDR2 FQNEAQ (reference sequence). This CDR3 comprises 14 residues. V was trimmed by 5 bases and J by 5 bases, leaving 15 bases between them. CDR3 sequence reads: CASSLQLGGTEAFF. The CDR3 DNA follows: TGTGCCAGCAGCCTCCAACTCGGCGGGACTGAAGCTTTCTTT.

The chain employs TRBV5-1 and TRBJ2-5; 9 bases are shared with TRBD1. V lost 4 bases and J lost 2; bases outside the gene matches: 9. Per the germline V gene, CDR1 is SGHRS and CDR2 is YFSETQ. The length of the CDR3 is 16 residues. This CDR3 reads CASSQIPGQGQETQYF. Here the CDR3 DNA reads TGCGCCAGCAGCCAAATACCGGGACAGGGACAAGAGACCCAGTACTTC. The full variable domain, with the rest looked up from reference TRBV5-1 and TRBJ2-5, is KAGVTQTPRYLIKTRGQQVTLSCSPISGHRSVSWYQQTPGQGLQFLFEYFSETQRNKGNFPGRFSGRQFSNSRSEMNVSTLELGDSALYLCASSQIPGQGQETQYFGPGTRLLVL.

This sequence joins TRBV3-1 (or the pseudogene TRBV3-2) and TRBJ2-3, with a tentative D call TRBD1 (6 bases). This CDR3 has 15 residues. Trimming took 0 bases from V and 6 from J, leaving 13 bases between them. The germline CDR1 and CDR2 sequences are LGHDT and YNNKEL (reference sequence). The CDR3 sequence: CASSQDPRGTDTQYF. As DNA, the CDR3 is TGTGCCAGCAGCCAAGATCCCAGGGGAACGGATACGCAGTATTTT.

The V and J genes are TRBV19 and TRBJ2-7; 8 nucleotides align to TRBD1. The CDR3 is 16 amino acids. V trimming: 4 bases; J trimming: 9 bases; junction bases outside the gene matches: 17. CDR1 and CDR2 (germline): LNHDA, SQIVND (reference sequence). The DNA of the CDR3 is TGTGCCAGTAGTACACAACCGGACAGGGCGCGTGAGGGGCAGTACTTC. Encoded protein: CASSTQPDRAREGQYF.

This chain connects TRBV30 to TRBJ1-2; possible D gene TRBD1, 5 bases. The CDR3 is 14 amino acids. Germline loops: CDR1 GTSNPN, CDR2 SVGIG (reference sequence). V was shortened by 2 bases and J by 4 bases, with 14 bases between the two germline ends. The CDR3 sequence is CAWSHGVGAYGYTF. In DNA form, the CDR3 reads TGTGCCTGGAGTCATGGTGTTGGGGCCTATGGCTACACCTTC.

DNA for the CDR3: TGCGCCAGCAGTGAGCCCGCCAGGTCCTCCTACGAGCAGTACTTC. It translates to CASSEPARSSYEQYF. V usage is TRBV10-2 and J usage is TRBJ2-7; D is unresolved. Germline V CDR1 and CDR2: WSHSY, SAAADI. The CDR3 has 15 residues. The V and J ends lost 2 bases and 0 bases respectively, with 11 bases between them.

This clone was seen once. CDR3 nucleotide sequence: TGTGCCAGCAGGCATGACAGGGCCGAGCAGTACTTC. It encodes CASRHDRAEQYF. The chain uses TRBV7-9 and TRBJ2-7; 7 bases match TRBD1. Germline CDR1 is SEHNR and CDR2 is FQNEAQ (reference sequence). The CDR3 totals 12 residues. V dropped 6 bases and J dropped 6; count of bases not matched to a gene: 5.

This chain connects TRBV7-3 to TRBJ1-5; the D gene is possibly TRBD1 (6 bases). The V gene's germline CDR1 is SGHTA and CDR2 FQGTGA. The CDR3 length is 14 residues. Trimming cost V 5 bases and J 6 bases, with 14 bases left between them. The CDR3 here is CASSPNRDGQPQHF. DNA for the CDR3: TGTGCCAGCAGCCCGAACAGGGACGGTCAGCCCCAGCATTTT.

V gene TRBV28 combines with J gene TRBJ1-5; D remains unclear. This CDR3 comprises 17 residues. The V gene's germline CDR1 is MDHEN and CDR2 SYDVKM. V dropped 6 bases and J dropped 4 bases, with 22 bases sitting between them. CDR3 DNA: TGTGCCAGCAGCCCAAGCCCGCCACAGCTATTAAATCAGCCCCAGCATTTT. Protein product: CASSPSPPQLLNQPQHF.

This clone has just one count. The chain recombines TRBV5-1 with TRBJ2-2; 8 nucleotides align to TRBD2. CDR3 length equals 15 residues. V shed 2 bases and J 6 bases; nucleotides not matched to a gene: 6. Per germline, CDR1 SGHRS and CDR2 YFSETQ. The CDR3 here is CASSFGSGEPGELFF. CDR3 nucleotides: TGCGCCAGCAGCTTTGGTAGCGGGGAGCCCGGGGAGCTGTTTTTT. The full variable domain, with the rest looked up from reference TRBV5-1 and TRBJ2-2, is KAGVTQTPRYLIKTRGQQVTLSCSPISGHRSVSWYQQTPGQGLQFLFEYFSETQRNKGNFPGRFSGRQFSNSRSEMNVSTLELGDSALYLCASSFGSGEPGELFFGEGSRLTVL.

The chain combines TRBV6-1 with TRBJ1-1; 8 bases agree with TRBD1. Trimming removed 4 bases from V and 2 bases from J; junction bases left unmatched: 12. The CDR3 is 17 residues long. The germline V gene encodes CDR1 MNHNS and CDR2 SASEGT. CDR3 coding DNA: TGTGCCAGCAGTGGACAATACGGGACAGGAGATAACACTGAAGCTTTCTTT. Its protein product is CASSGQYGTGDNTEAFF.

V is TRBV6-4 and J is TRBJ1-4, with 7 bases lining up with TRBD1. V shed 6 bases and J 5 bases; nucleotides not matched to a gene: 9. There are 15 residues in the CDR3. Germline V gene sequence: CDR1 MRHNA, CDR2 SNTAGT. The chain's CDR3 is CASSLTGTANEKLFF. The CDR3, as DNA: TGTGCCAGCAGCCTTACCGGGACAGCAAATGAAAAACTGTTTTTT.